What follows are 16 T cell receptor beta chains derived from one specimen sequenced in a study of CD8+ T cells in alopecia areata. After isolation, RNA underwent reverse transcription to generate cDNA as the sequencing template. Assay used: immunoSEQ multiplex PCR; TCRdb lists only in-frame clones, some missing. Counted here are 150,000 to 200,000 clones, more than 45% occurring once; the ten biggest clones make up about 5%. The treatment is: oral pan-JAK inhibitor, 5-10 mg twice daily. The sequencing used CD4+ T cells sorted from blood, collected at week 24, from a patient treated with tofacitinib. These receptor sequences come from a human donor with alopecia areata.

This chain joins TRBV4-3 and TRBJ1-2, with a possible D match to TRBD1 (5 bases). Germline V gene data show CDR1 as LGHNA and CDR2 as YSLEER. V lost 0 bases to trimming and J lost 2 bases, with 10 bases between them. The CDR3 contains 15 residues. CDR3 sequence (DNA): TGCGCCAGCAGCCAAGATTCGCAGGGAAACTATGGCTACACCTTC. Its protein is CASSQDSQGNYGYTF.

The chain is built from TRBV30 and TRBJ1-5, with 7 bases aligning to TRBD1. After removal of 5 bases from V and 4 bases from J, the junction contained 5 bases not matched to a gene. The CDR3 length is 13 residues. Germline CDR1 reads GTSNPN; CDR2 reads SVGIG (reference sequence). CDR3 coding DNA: TGTGCCTGGGGACAGGTTTTGAATCAGCCCCAGCATTTT. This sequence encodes CAWGQVLNQPQHF.

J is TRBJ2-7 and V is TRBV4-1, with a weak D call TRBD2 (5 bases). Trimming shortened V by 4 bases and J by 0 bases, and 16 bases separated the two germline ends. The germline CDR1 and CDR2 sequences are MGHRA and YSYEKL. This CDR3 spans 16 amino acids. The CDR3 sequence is CASSLEGALVSYEQYF. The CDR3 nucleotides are TGCGCCAGCAGCCTAGAGGGTGCACTAGTCTCCTACGAGCAGTACTTC.

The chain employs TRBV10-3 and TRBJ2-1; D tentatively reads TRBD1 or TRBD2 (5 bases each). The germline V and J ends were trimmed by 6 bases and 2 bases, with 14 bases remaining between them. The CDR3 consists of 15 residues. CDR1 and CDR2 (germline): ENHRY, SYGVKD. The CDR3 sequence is CAIRREGSAYNEQFF. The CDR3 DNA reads TGTGCCATCAGACGTGAGGGGAGCGCCTACAATGAGCAGTTCTTC.

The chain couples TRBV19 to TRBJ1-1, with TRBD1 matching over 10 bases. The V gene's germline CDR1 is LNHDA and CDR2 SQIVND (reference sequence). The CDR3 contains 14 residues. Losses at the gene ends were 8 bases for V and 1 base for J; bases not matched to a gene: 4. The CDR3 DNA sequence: TGTGCCAGTCGGCGACAGGGGGCGAACACTGAAGCTTTCTTT. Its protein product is CASRRQGANTEAFF.

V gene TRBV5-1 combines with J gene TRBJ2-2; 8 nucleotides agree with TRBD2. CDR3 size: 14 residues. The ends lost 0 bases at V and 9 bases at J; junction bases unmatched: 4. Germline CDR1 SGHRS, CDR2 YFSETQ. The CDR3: CASSLDGRDRELFF. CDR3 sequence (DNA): TGCGCCAGCAGCTTGGACGGGAGGGATAGGGAGCTGTTTTTT.

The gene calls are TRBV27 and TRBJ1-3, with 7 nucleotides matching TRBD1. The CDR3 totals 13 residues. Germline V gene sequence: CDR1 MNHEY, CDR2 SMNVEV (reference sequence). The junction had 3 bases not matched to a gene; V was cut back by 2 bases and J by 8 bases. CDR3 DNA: TGTGCCAGCAGTTTAACAGGGGTGGACACCATATATTTT. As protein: CASSLTGVDTIYF.

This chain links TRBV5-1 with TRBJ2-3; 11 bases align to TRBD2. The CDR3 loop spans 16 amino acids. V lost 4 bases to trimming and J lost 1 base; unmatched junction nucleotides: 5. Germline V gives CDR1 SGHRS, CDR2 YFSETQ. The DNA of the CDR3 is TGCGCCAGCAGCCCGCCACTAGCGGGGGGCACAGATACGCAGTATTTT. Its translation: CASSPPLAGGTDTQYF.

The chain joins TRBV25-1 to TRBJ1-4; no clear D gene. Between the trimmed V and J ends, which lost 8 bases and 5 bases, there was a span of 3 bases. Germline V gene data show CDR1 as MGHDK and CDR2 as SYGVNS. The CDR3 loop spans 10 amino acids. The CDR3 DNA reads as TGTGCCAGCGGAAATGAAAAACTGTTTTTT. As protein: CASGNEKLFF.

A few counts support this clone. The DNA of the CDR3 is TGTGCCACCAGCAGAGATTACGAAGGGGGCTCTGGGGCCAACGTCCTGACTTTC. Encoded protein: CATSRDYEGGSGANVLTF. The chain couples TRBV15 to TRBJ2-6, with D possibly matching TRBD1 (6 bases). Germline lookup yields CDR1 LNHNV and CDR2 YYDKDF (reference sequence). There are 18 residues in the CDR3. V was shortened by 0 bases and J by 0 bases, with 12 bases between the two germline ends.

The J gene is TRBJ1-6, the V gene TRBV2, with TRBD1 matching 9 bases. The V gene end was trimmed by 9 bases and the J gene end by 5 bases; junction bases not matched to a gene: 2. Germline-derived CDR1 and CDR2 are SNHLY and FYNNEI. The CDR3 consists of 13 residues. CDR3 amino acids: CASRDRDNSPLHF. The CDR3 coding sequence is TGTGCCAGTCGGGACAGGGATAATTCACCCCTCCACTTT.

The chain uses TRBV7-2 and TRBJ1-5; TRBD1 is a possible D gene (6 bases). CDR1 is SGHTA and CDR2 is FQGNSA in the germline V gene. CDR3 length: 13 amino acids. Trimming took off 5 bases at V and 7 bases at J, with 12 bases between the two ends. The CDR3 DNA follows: TGTGCCAGCAGCCCCGGCAGGGGACAGCCCCAGCATTTT. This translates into CASSPGRGQPQHF.

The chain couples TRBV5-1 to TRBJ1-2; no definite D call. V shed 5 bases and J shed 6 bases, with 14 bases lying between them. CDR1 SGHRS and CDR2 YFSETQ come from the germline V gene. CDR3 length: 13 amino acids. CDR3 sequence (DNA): TGCGCCAGCAGAGCCGGGGAAAGAGATGGCTACACCTTC. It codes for CASRAGERDGYTF. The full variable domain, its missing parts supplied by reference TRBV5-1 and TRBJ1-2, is KAGVTQTPRYLIKTRGQQVTLSCSPISGHRSVSWYQQTPGQGLQFLFEYFSETQRNKGNFPGRFSGRQFSNSRSEMNVSTLELGDSALYLCASRAGERDGYTFGSGTRLTVV.

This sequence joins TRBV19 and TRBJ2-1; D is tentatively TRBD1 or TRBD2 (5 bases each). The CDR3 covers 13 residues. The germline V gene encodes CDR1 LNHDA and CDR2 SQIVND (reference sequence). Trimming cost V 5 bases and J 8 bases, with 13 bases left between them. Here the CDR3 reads CASSRGRRDEQFF. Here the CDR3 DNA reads TGTGCCAGTAGTCGGGGCCGTAGGGATGAGCAGTTCTTC. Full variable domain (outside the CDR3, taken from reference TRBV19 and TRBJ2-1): DGGITQSPKYLFRKEGQNVTLSCEQNLNHDAMYWYRQDPGQGLRLIYYSQIVNDFQKGDIAEGYSVSREKKESFPLTVTSAQKNPTAFYLCASSRGRRDEQFFGPGTRLTVL.

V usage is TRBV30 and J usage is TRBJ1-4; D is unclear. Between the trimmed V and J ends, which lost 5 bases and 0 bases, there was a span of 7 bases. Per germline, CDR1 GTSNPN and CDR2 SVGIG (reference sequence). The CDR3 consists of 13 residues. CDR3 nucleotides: TGTGCCTGGGAGGGTGCAACTAATGAAAAACTGTTTTTT. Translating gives CAWEGATNEKLFF.

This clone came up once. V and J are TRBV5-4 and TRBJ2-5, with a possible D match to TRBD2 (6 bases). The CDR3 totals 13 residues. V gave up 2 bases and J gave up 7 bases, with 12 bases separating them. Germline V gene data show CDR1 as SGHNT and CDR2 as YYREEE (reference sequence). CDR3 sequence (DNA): TGTGCCAGCAGCTTCGATTTGGGGGGGACCCAGTACTTC. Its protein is CASSFDLGGTQYF.